This TCR beta chain was sequenced during a study of T cells in Graves' hyperthyroidism and ophthalmopathy. The study, taken as a whole, reports: It was a median approximately 6.9 months before onset that the model predicted ophthalmopathy.

About this clonotype itself: Its antigen is undetermined.

This CDR3 spans 14 amino acids. Germline CDR1 is SEHNR and CDR2 is FQNEAQ (reference sequence). Trimming took 1 base from V and 4 from J; bases not matched to a gene: 4. Using RNA transcripts as the source, TCR beta CDR3 regions were amplified. TCR CDR3 underwent first-round RT-PCR with the HTBI primer set. Each CDR3 protein is one row after TCRdb ran MiXCR on the multiplex PCR reads. The data contain 550,000 to 600,000 distinct CDR3 sequences, 16% of them seen just once; the ten biggest clones take up approximately 18%. V usage is TRBV7-9 and J usage is TRBJ2-7, with 7 bases identical to TRBD2. This receptor was identified in a young woman with Graves' hyperthyroidism. Sequencing was performed on blood. The CDR3 sequence is CASSLGREVYEQYF. The CDR3 DNA is TGTGCCAGCAGCTTAGGTCGGGAGGTGTACGAGCAGTACTTC.